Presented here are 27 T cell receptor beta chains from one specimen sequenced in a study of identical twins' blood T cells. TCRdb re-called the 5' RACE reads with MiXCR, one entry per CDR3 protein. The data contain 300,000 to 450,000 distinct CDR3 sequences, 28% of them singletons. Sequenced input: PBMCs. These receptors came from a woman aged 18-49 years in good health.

The CDR3 reads CASQKGDSGNTIYF. As DNA, the CDR3 is TGTGCCAGCCAAAAAGGGGACTCTGGAAACACCATATATTTT. J is TRBJ1-3 and V is TRBV7-9, with D maybe TRBD1 (5 bases). Germline lookup yields CDR1 SEHNR and CDR2 FQNEAQ (reference sequence). Trimming stripped 8 bases from V and 0 bases from J, with 11 bases between. The CDR3 spans 14 residues.

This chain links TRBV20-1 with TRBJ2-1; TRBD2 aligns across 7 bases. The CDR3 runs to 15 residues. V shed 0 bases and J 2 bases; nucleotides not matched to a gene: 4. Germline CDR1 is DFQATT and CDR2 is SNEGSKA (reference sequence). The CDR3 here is CSARDRAGAYNEQFF. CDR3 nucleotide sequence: TGCAGTGCTAGAGATAGGGCGGGAGCCTACAATGAGCAGTTCTTC.

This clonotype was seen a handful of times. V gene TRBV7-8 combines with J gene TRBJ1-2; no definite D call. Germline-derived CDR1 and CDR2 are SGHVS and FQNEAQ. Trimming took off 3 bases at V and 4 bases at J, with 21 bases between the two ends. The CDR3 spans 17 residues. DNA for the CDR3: TGTGCCAGCAGCTTGACGGAACGAACACAAAGAGGCTATGGCTACACCTTC. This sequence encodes CASSLTERTQRGYGYTF.

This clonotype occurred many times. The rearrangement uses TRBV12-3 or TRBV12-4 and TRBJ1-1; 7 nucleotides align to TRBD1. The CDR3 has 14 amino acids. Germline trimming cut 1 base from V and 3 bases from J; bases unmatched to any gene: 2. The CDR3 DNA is TGTGCCAGCAGTTTAGACAGGGGTTACACTGAAGCTTTCTTT. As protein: CASSLDRGYTEAFF.

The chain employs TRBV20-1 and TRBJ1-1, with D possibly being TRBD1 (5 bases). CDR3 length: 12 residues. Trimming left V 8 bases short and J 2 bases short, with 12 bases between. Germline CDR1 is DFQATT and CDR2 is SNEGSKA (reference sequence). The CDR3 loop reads CSLTDRNTEAFF. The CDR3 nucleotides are TGCAGTTTGACAGATCGAAACACTGAAGCTTTCTTT.

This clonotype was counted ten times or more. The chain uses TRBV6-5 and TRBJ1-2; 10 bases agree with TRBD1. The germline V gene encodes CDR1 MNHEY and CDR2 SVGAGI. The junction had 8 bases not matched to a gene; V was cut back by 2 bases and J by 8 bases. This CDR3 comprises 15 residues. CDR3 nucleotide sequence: TGTGCCAGCAGTTACAGTGGGACAGGGGCTGTCGGCTACACCTTC. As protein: CASSYSGTGAVGYTF.

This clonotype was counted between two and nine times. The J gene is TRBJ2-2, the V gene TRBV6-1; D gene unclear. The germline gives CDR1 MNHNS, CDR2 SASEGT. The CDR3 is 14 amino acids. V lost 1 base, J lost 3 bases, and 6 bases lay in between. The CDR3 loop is CASSEGDDTGELFF. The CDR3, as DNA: TGTGCCAGCAGTGAAGGAGACGACACCGGGGAGCTGTTTTTT.

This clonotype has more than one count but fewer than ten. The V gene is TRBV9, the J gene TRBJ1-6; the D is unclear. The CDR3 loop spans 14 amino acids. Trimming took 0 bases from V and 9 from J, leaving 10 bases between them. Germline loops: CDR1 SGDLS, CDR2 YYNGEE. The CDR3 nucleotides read TGTGCCAGCAGCGTAGAGGTGGAAGCTTCACCCCTCCACTTT. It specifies CASSVEVEASPLHF.

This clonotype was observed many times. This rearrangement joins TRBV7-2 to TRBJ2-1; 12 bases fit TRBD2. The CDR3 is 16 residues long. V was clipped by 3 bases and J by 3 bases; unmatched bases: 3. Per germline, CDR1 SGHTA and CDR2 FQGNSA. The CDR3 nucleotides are TGTGCCAGCAGCTTGACTAGCGGGAGAAACTACAATGAGCAGTTCTTC. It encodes CASSLTSGRNYNEQFF.

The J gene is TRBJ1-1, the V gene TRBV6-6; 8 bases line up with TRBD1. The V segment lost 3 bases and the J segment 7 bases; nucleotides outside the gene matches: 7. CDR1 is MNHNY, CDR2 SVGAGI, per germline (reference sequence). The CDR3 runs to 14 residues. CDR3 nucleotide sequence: TGTGCCAGCAGTTATTTTCCGGACAGGGATGAAGCTTTCTTT. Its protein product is CASSYFPDRDEAFF.

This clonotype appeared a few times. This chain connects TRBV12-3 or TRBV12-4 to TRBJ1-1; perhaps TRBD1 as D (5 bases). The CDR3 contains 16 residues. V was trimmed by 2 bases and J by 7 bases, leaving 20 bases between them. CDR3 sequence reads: CASSLYYGGPSFEAFF. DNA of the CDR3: TGTGCCAGCAGTTTATATTACGGGGGACCGTCCTTTGAAGCTTTCTTT.

The CDR3 DNA is TGCAGCGGTAGGACTAGCGGGAGTAGGAATGAGCAGTTCTTC. It specifies CSGRTSGSRNEQFF. V gene TRBV29-1 combines with J gene TRBJ2-1, with 13 bases lining up with TRBD2. Germline V lookup: CDR1 SQVTM, CDR2 ANQGSEA. Trimming took 7 bases from V and 7 from J; bases not matched to a gene: 7. There are 14 residues in the CDR3.

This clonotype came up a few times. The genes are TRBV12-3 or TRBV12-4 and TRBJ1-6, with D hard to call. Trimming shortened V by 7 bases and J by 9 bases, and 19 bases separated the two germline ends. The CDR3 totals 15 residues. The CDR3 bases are TGTGCCAGCAAAGAGAGCCGGTCGATGGGTTCACCCCTCCACTTT. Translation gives CASKESRSMGSPLHF.

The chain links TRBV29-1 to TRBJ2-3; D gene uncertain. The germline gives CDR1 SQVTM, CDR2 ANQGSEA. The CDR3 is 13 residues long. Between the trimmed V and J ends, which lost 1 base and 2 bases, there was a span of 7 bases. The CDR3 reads CSVEVVITDTQYF. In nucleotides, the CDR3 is TGCAGCGTTGAAGTAGTAATCACAGATACGCAGTATTTT.

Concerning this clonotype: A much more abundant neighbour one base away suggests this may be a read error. CDR3 sequence: CASSPSGSPLHF. In DNA, the CDR3 is TGTGCCAGCAGTCCCTCGGGATCACCCCTCCACTTT. The chain has TRBV12-3 or TRBV12-4 and TRBJ1-6, with no clear D. V was clipped by 5 bases and J by 10 bases, with 9 bases between them. This CDR3 is built from 12 residues.

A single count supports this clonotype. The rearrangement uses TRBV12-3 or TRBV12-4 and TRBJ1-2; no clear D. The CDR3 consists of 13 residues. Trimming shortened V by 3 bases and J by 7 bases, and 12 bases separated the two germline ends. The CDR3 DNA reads TGTGCCAGCAGTTTTGAGGGCCAAACTGGCTACACCTTC. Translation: CASSFEGQTGYTF.

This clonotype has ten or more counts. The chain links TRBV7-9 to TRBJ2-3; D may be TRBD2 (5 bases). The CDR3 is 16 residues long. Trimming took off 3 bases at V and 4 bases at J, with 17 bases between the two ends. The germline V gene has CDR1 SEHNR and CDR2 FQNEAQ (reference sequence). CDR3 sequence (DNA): TGTGCCAGCAGCTTTGAGACGGGGATTTGGGCAGATACGCAGTATTTT. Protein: CASSFETGIWADTQYF.

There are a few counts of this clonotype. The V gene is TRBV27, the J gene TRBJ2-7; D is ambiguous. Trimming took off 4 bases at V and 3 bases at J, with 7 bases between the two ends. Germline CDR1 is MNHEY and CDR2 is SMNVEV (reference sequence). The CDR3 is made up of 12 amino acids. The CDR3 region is CASSSQSYEQYF. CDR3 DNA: TGTGCCAGCAGTTCTCAGAGCTACGAGCAGTACTTC.

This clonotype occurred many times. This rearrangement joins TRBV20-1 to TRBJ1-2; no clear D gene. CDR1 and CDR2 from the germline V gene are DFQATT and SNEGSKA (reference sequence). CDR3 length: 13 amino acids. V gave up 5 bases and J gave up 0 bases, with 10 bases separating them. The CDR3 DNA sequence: TGCAGTGCTGTAAAACAGACTAACTATGGCTACACCTTC. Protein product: CSAVKQTNYGYTF.

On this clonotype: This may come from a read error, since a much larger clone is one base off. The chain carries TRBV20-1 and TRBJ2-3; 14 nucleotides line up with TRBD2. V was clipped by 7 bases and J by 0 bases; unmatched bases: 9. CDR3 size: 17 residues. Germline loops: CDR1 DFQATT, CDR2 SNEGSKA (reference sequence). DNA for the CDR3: TGCAGTGTTATCAGACTAGCGGGGGGGTTGAGCACAGATACGCAGTATTTT. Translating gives CSVIRLAGGLSTDTQYF.

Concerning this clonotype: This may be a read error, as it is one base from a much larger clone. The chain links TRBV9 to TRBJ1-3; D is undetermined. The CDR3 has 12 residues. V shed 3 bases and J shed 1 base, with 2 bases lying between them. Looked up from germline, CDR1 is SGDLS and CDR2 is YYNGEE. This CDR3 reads CASSESGNTIYF. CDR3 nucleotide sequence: TGTGCCAGCAGCGAGTCTGGAAACACCATATATTTT.

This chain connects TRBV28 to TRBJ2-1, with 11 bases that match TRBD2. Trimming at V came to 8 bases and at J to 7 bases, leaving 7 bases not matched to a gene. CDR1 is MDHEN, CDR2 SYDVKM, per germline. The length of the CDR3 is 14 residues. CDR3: CASHRLAGRNEQFF. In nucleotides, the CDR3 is TGTGCCAGCCATCGACTAGCGGGAAGGAATGAGCAGTTCTTC.

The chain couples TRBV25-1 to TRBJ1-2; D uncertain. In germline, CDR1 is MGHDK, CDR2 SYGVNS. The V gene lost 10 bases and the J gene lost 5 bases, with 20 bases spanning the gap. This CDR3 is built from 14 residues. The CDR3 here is CATQHYGGKYGYTF. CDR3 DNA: TGTGCCACCCAACATTATGGAGGGAAGTATGGCTACACCTTC.

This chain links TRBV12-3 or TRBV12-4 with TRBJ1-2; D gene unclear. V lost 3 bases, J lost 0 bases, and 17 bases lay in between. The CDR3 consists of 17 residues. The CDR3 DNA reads TGTGCCAGCAGTTTTGGCCCAAACGGCGGAGCTAACTATGGCTACACCTTC. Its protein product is CASSFGPNGGANYGYTF.

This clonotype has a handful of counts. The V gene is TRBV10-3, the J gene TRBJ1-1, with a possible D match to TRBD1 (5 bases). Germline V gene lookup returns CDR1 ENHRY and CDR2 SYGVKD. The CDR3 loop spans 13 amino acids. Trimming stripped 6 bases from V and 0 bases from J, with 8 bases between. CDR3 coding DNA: TGTGCCATCAGACCGGACATGAACACTGAAGCTTTCTTT. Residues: CAIRPDMNTEAFF.

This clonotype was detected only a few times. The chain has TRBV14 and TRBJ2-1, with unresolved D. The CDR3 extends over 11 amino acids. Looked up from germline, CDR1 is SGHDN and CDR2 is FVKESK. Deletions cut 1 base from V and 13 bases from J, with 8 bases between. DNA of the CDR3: TGTGCCAGCAGCCAAGGGCTTTCACAGTTCTTC. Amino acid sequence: CASSQGLSQFF.

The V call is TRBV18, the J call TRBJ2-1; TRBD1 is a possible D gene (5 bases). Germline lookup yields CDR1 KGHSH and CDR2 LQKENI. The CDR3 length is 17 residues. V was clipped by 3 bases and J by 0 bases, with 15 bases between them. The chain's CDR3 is CASSPFEDKSSYNEQFF. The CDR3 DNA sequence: TGTGCCAGCTCACCGTTCGAGGACAAGAGCTCCTACAATGAGCAGTTCTTC. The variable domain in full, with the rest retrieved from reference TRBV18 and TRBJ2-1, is NAGVMQNPRHLVRRRGQEARLRCSPMKGHSHVYWYRQLPEEGLKFMVYLQKENIIDESGMPKERFSAEFPKEGPSILRIQQVVRGDSAAYFCASSPFEDKSSYNEQFFGPGTRLTVL.